This is a list of T cell receptor beta chains from one sample in a study of cytomegalovirus exposure and HLA in healthy donors. The method was immunoSEQ multiplex PCR; TCRdb's version includes in-frame clones alone and lacks a portion of them. Of 200,000 to 300,000 clones in the sample, more than 70% were seen once. Material: PBMCs. These receptors were taken from a boy between 10 and 17 years old in good health and CMV-seronegative. Both conserved end residues are part of each CDR3. Each record gives: V gene, J gene, CDR3 protein.

TRBV5-1	TRBJ1-4	CASSLGQGDEKLFF
TRBV18	TRBJ2-2	CASSRRLAGSNTGELFF
TRBV30	TRBJ2-5	CAWSVGGGAWETQYF
TRBV6-1	TRBJ1-2	CASSEVYGYTF
TRBV19	TRBJ1-4	CASSSFGVVSEKLFF
TRBV27	TRBJ2-1	CASSLSRPNEQFF
TRBV9	TRBJ2-3	CASSLSGGSTDTQYF
TRBV5-1	TRBJ2-7	CASSFGDPSYEQYF
TRBV6-6	TRBJ2-5	CANLETGREETQYF
TRBV6-1	TRBJ1-1	CASSAQHRDRGRSGNTEAFF
TRBV6-5	TRBJ2-7	CASSYLHEPLLYEQYF